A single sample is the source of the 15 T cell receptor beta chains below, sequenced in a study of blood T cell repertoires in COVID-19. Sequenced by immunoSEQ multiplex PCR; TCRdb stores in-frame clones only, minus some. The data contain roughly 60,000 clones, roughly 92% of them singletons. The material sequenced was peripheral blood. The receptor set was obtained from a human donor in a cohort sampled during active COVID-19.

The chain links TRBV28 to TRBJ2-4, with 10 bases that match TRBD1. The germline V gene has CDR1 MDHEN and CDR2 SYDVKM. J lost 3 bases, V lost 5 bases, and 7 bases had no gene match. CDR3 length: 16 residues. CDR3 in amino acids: CASSPRDRGGKNIQYF. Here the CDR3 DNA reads TGTGCCAGCAGTCCTCGGGACAGGGGAGGCAAAAACATTCAGTACTTC.

CDR3 residues: CASSLGANSYNEQFF. The CDR3 DNA reads as TGTGCCAGCAGCTTAGGGGCAAACTCCTACAATGAGCAGTTCTTC. The chain is built from TRBV7-3 and TRBJ2-1; TRBD1 is a possible D gene (5 bases). V was cut by 2 bases and J by 0 bases, with 8 bases left in between. The CDR3 has 15 amino acids. Germline V lookup: CDR1 SGHTA, CDR2 FQGTGA. Full variable domain (outside the CDR3, taken from reference TRBV7-3 and TRBJ2-1): GAGVSQTPSNKVTEKGKYVELRCDPISGHTALYWYRQSLGQGPEFLIYFQGTGAADDSGLPNDRFFAVRPEGSVSTLKIQRTERGDSAVYLCASSLGANSYNEQFFGPGTRLTVL.

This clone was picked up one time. The CDR3 bases are TGTGCTAGTGCCCAGACCCTAGCGCCAATCAACACCGGGGAGCTGTTTTTT. Its protein is CASAQTLAPINTGELFF. The chain recombines TRBV12-5 with TRBJ2-2; weak D call: TRBD2 (6 bases). The V gene lost 7 bases and the J gene lost 2 bases, with 20 bases spanning the gap. Germline CDR1 reads LGHNT; CDR2 reads FRNRAP. This CDR3 spans 17 amino acids.

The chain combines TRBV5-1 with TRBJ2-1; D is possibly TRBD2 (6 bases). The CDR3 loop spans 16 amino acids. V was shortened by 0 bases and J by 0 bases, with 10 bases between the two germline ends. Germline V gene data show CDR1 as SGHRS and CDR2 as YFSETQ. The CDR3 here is CASSLDGSPSYNEQFF. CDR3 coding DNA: TGCGCCAGCAGCTTGGACGGGAGTCCCTCCTACAATGAGCAGTTCTTC.

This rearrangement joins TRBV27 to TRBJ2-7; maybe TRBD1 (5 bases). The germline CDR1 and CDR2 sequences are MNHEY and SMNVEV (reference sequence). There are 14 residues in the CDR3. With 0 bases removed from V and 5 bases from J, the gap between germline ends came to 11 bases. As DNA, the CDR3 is TGTGCCAGCAGTTTATCCGGCAGGGTGGACGAGCAGTACTTC. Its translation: CASSLSGRVDEQYF.

The CDR3 DNA reads TGCGCCAGCAGCTTGGTCGCGGGACAGGGGAACGGCTACACCTTC. Protein: CASSLVAGQGNGYTF. The chain employs TRBV5-1 and TRBJ1-2, with 10 positions matching TRBD1. Germline-derived CDR1 and CDR2 are SGHRS and YFSETQ. CDR3 length: 15 residues. The V segment lost 0 bases and the J segment 8 bases; nucleotides outside the gene matches: 7.

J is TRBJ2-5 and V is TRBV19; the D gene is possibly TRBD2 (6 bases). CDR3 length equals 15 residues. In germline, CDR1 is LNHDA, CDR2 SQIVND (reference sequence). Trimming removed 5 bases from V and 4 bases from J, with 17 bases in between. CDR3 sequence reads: CASSVGSSLRETQYF. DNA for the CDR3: TGTGCCAGTAGTGTCGGGAGTAGCTTGAGAGAGACCCAGTACTTC. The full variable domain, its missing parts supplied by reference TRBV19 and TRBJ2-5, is DGGITQSPKYLFRKEGQNVTLSCEQNLNHDAMYWYRQDPGQGLRLIYYSQIVNDFQKGDIAEGYSVSREKKESFPLTVTSAQKNPTAFYLCASSVGSSLRETQYFGPGTRLLVL.

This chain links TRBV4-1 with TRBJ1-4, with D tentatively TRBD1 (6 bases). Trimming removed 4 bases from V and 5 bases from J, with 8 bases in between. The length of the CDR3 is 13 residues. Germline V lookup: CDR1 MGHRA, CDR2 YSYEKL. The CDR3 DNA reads TGCGCCAGCAGCCGGGGGGGCAATGAAAAACTGTTTTTT. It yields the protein CASSRGGNEKLFF.

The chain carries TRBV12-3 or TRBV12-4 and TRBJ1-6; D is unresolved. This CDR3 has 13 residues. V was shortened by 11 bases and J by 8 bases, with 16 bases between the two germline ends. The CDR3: CASKRVSDSPLHF. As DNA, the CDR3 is TGTGCCTCGAAGCGGGTTTCGGATTCACCCCTCCACTTT.

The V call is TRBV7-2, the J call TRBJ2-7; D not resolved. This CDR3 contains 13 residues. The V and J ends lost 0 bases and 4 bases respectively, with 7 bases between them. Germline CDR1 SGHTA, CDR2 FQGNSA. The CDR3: CASSLAPRYEQYF. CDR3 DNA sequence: TGTGCCAGCAGCTTAGCGCCACGGTACGAGCAGTACTTC.

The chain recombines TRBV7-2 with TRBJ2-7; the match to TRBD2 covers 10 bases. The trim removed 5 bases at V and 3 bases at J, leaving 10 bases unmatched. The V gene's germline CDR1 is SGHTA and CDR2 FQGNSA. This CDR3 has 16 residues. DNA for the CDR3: TGTGCCAGCAGCACGCGGGCTAGCGGGGGTTTCTACGAGCAGTACTTC. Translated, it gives CASSTRASGGFYEQYF.

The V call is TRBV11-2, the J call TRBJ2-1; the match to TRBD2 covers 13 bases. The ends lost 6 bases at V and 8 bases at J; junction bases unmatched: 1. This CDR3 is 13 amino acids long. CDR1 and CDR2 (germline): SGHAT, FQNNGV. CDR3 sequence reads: CASRLAGGYEQFF. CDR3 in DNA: TGTGCCAGCAGACTAGCGGGAGGGTATGAGCAGTTCTTC.

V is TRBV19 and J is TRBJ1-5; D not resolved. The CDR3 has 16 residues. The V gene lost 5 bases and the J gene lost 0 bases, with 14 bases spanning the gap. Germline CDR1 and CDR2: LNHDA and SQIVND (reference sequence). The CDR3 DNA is TGTGCCAGTAGTGTGCGGCGGCAGTCTAGCAATCAGCCCCAGCATTTT. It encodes CASSVRRQSSNQPQHF.

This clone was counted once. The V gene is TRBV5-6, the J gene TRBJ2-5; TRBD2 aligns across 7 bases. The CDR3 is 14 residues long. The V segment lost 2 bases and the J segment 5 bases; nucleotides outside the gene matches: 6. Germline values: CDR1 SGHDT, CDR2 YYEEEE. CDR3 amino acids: CASSFGPGRETQYF. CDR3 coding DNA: TGTGCCAGCAGCTTTGGCCCCGGGAGGGAGACCCAGTACTTC.

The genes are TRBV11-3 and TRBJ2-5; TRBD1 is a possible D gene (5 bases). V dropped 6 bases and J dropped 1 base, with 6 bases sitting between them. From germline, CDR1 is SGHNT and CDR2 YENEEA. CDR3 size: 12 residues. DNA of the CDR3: TGTGCCAGCAGTAGGGGCCAAGAGACCCAGTACTTC. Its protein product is CASSRGQETQYF.